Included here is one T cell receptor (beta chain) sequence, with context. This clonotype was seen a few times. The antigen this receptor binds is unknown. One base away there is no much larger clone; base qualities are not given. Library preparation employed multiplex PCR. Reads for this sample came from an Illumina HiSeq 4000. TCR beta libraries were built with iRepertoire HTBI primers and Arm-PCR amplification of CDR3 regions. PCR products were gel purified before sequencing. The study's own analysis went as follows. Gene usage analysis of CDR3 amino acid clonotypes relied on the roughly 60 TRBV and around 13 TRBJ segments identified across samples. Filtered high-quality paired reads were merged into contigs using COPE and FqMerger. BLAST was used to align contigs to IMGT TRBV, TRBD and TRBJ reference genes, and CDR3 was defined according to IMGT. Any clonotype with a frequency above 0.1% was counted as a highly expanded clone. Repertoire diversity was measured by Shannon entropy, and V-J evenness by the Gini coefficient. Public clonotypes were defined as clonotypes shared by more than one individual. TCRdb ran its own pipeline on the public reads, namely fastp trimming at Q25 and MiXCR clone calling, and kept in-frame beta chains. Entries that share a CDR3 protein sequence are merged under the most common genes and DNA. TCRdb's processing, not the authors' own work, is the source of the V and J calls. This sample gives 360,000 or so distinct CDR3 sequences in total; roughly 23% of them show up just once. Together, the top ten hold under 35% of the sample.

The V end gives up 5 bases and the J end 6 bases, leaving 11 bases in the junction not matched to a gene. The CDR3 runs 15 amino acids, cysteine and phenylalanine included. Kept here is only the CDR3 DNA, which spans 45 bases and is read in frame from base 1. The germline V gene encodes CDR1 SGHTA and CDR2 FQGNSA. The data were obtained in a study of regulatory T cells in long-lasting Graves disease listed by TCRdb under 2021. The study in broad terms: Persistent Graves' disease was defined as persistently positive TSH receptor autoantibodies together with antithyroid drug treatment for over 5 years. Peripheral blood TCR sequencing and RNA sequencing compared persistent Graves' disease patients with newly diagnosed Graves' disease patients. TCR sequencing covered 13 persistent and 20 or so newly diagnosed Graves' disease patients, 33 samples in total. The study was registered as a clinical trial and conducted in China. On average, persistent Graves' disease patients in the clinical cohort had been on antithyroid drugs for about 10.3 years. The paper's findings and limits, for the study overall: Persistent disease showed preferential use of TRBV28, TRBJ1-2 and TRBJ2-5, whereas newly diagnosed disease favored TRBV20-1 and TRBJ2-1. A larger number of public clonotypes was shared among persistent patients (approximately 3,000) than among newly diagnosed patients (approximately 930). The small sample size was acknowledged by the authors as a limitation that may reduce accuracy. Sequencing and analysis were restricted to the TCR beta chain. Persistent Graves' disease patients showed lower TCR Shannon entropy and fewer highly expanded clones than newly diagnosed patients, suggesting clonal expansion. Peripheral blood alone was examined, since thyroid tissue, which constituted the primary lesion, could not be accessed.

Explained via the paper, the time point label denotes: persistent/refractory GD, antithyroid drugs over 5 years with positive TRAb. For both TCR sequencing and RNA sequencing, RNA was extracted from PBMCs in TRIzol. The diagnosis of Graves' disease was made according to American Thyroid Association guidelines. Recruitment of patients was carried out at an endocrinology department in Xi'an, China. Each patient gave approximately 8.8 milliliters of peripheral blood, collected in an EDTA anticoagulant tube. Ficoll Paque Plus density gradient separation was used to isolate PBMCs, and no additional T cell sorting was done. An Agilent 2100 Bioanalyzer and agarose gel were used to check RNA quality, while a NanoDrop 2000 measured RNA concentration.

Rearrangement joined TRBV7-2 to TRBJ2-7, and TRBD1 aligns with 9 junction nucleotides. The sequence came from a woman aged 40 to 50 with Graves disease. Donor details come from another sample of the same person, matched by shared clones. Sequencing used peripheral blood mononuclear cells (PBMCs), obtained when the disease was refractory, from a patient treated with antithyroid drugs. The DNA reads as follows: TGTGCCAGCAGCGGGGATTGGACAGGGGAATCCGAGCAGTACTTC. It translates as CASSGDWTGESEQYF.